The text below deals with one T cell receptor (beta chain). Its antigen is undetermined. The assay was immunoSEQ multiplex PCR, and TCRdb's table has in-frame clones only and misses some. The sample lists tens of thousands of clones, about four fifths seen once, with approximately 5.7% in the top ten. V lost 4 bases, J lost 4 bases, and 25 bases lay in between. The length of the CDR3 is 18 residues. Germline values: CDR1 SEHNR, CDR2 FQNEAQ (reference sequence). Time point of the sample: week 5, during vaccination. Every vaccination contained 300 ug of the mutant IDH1 20-mer peptide and was paired with topical imiquimod. This sample was taken from a study of a mutant IDH1 vaccine in newly diagnosed glioma. Overall study: Administration of eight vaccinations to patients took place in weeks 1, 3, 5, 7, 11, 15, 19, 23. Onset of vaccination occurred 4-6 weeks following radiotherapy alone, or with temozolomide cycles.

The starting material was PBMCs, obtained from a glioma patient whose treatment included an IDH1 peptide vaccine. The rearrangement joins TRBV7-9 to TRBJ1-1; perhaps TRBD1 as D (5 bases). The TCR originated in a man between 35 and 55 years old with glioma. The CDR3 reads CASSSYGASRVSGTEAFF. For the CDR3, the DNA is TGTGCCAGCAGCTCTTACGGGGCGAGCAGGGTGAGCGGCACTGAAGCTTTCTTT.